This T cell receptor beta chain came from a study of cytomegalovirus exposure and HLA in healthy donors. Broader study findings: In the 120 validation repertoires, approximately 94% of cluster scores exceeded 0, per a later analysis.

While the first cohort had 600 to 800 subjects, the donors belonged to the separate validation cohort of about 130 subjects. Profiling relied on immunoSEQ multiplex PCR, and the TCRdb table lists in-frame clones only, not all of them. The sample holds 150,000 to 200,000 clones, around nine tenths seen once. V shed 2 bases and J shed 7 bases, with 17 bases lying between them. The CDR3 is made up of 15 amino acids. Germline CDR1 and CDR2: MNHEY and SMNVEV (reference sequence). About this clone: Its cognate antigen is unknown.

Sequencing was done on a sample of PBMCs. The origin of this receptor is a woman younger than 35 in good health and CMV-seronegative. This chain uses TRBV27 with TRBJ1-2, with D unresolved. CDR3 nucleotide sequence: TGTGCCAGCAGTTTAGAGGTCTCGGGTTCCCGTGGCTACACCTTC. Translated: CASSLEVSGSRGYTF.